The rows below give T cell receptor beta chains drawn from one sample of a study of blood T cell repertoires in COVID-19. Using immunoSEQ multiplex PCR, the repertoire was profiled, and TCRdb retains in-frame clones only, with some absent. In the table there are around 300,000 clones, 80% to 90% of which are singletons. Sequencing was done on a sample of PBMCs or T cells enriched from blood (not recorded which). The origin of the receptors is a woman in her twenties or thirties who had recovered from COVID-19. Both conserved end residues are part of each CDR3. D genes are given only for firm matches. Only some rows state a clone size, as once, few, many or a class for expanded clones.

clone size	V gene	J gene	D gene	CDR3 protein	CDR3 DNA
.	TRBV2	TRBJ2-7	.	CASTTGLGYEQYF	TGTGCCAGCACTACGGGACTGGGCTACGAGCAGTACTTC
.	TRBV5-1	TRBJ1-1	.	CASSLAPGPRTEAFF	TGCGCCAGCAGCTTGGCCCCTGGGCCACGAACTGAAGCTTTCTTT
.	TRBV10-3	TRBJ1-1	.	CAISDSDSENTEAFF	TGTGCCATCAGTGATTCGGACAGCGAGAACACTGAAGCTTTCTTT
.	TRBV18	TRBJ2-7	.	CASSPGGGGPYEQYF	TGTGCCAGCTCACCAGGGGGGGGCGGTCCCTACGAGCAGTACTTC
once	TRBV30	TRBJ1-1	.	CAWQTQGTDTEAFF	TGTGCCTGGCAAACACAGGGAACCGACACTGAAGCTTTCTTT
.	TRBV6-1	TRBJ1-5	.	CASSEGQNNQPQHF	TGTGCCAGCAGTGAAGGGCAGAACAATCAGCCCCAGCATTTT
.	TRBV7-9	TRBJ1-2	.	CASSLSGGANYGYTF	TGTGCCAGCAGCTTATCCGGTGGTGCTAACTATGGCTACACCTTC
.	TRBV4-1	TRBJ1-2	.	CASSQDRSYGYTF	TGCGCCAGCAGCCAAGATAGGAGCTATGGCTACACCTTC
.	TRBV27	TRBJ1-6	.	CASSPDRNSPLHF	TGTGCCAGCAGCCCCGACAGAAATTCACCCCTCCACTTT
.	TRBV4-1	TRBJ1-1	.	CASSQDRLMNTEAFF	TGCGCCAGCAGCCAAGACAGACTAATGAACACTGAAGCTTTCTTT
.	TRBV2	TRBJ1-1	.	CASSEYRDAFF	TGTGCCAGCAGTGAATACAGGGACGCTTTCTTT
.	TRBV3-1/TRBV3-2	TRBJ1-2	.	CASSQFRDVDGYTF	TGTGCCAGCAGCCAATTCCGGGATGTTGATGGCTACACCTTC
.	TRBV7-9	TRBJ1-1	TRBD1	CASSSGTGNFNTEAFF	TGTGCCAGCAGCTCGGGGACAGGGAATTTCAACACTGAAGCTTTCTTT
.	TRBV5-1	TRBJ2-7	.	CASSLAPNEQYF	TGCGCCAGCAGCTTGGCCCCTAACGAGCAGTACTTC
.	TRBV6-5	TRBJ2-7	.	CASSSQYEQYF	TGTGCCAGCAGTTCCCAGTACGAGCAGTACTTC
.	TRBV4-2	TRBJ2-7	TRBD1	CASSQEGDRGYYEQYF	TGTGCCAGCAGCCAAGAAGGGGACAGGGGATACTACGAGCAGTACTTC
.	TRBV4-2	TRBJ2-1	TRBD1	CASSPNRDRGNEQFF	TGTGCCAGCAGCCCTAACCGGGACAGGGGCAATGAGCAGTTCTTC
.	TRBV11-2	TRBJ1-1	TRBD1	CASSLEGQPNTEAFF	TGTGCCAGCAGCTTAGAGGGACAGCCGAACACTGAAGCTTTCTTT
.	TRBV2	TRBJ1-5	TRBD1	CASSLDRGLHQPQHF	TGTGCCAGCAGTTTAGACAGGGGGTTGCATCAGCCCCAGCATTTT
.	TRBV7-9	TRBJ2-7	TRBD1	CASDTLGQGPTEQYF	TGTGCCAGCGACACCTTGGGACAGGGGCCAACCGAGCAGTACTTC
.	TRBV9	TRBJ1-6	.	CASSVEGVSPLHF	TGTGCCAGCAGCGTAGAGGGAGTTTCACCCCTCCACTTT
few	TRBV12-3/TRBV12-4	TRBJ1-3	.	CASTLFRGNTIYF	TGTGCCAGCACCCTTTTCCGGGGAAACACCATATATTTT
.	TRBV6-5	TRBJ2-7	TRBD1	CASSWTGYEQYF	TGTGCCAGCAGTTGGACAGGGTACGAGCAGTACTTC
.	TRBV7-8	TRBJ1-5	.	CASSSNREPNQPQHF	TGTGCCAGCAGCAGTAACAGGGAGCCCAATCAGCCCCAGCATTTT
few	TRBV7-2	TRBJ2-7	.	CASSLDGGLTTYEQYF	TGTGCCAGCAGCTTAGATGGCGGCTTGACTACCTACGAGCAGTACTTC
few	TRBV6-5	TRBJ2-7	TRBD1	CASSRDRGYEQYF	TGTGCCAGCAGTCGGGACAGAGGCTACGAGCAGTACTTC
once	TRBV27	TRBJ1-4	TRBD1	CASSLGTGYEKLFF	TGTGCCAGCAGTTTAGGGACAGGGTACGAAAAACTGTTTTTT
once	TRBV19	TRBJ1-5	TRBD1	CASSIVLDRGGNQPQHF	TGTGCCAGTAGTATAGTCTTGGACAGGGGAGGTAACCAGCCCCAGCATTTT
.	TRBV19	TRBJ2-4	TRBD1	CASKPRDRSLLAKNIQYF	TGTGCCAGTAAACCCCGGGACAGGAGTCTTTTAGCCAAAAACATTCAGTACTTC
few	TRBV2	TRBJ2-7	TRBD2	CASSQGLESNEQYF	TGTGCCAGCAGCCAAGGACTAGAAAGTAACGAGCAGTACTTC
.	TRBV30	TRBJ2-3	.	CAWSVGAVRGDTQYF	TGTGCCTGGAGTGTAGGGGCAGTCCGAGGAGATACGCAGTATTTT
.	TRBV9	TRBJ2-1	TRBD1	CASSGGTAAYNEQFF	TGTGCCAGCAGCGGGGGGACAGCCGCCTACAATGAGCAGTTCTTC
.	TRBV7-6	TRBJ2-2	.	CASSPAGRGDTGELFF	TGTGCCAGCAGCCCCGCGGGCAGGGGCGACACCGGGGAGCTGTTTTTT
.	TRBV13	TRBJ2-4	TRBD2	CASSLTSGGPIAKNIQYF	TGTGCCAGCAGTTTGACTAGCGGGGGTCCTATAGCCAAAAACATTCAGTACTTC
.	TRBV9	TRBJ2-2	.	CASSPRTYSNTGELFF	TGTGCCAGCAGTCCTAGGACATACTCGAACACCGGGGAGCTGTTTTTT
.	TRBV6-1	TRBJ2-7	.	CASSEAEGFYEQYF	TGTGCCAGCAGTGAAGCGGAGGGTTTCTACGAGCAGTACTTC
.	TRBV28	TRBJ1-1	.	CASSGWRGASTEAFF	TGTGCCAGCAGTGGTTGGAGGGGCGCCTCCACTGAAGCTTTCTTT
.	TRBV3-1/TRBV3-2	TRBJ1-1	TRBD1	CASSQRQGWGIGAFF	TGTGCCAGCAGCCAAAGACAGGGTTGGGGTATCGGAGCTTTCTTT
.	TRBV27	TRBJ2-3	TRBD2	CASSLGGLAGTNTDTQYF	TGTGCCAGCAGTCTAGGGGGACTAGCGGGAACCAACACAGATACGCAGTATTTT
.	TRBV11-3	TRBJ2-7	.	CASSRSQGNEQYF	TGTGCCAGCAGCAGATCCCAGGGAAACGAGCAGTACTTC
.	TRBV19	TRBJ1-4	.	CASSTGEKLFF	TGTGCCAGTAGTACGGGGGAAAAACTGTTTTTT
.	TRBV11-3	TRBJ2-7	TRBD1	CASRGQGPYEQYF	TGTGCCAGCAGGGGACAGGGACCCTACGAGCAGTACTTC
once	TRBV27	TRBJ1-2	TRBD1	CASRRTGGGGYTF	TGTGCCAGCAGGAGGACAGGGGGCGGAGGCTACACCTTC
.	TRBV10-1	TRBJ1-1	TRBD1	CASSPPEAGGEWAEAFF	TGCGCCAGCAGCCCCCCCGAGGCAGGGGGCGAATGGGCTGAAGCTTTCTTT
once	TRBV5-1	TRBJ2-5	.	CASSEDPEGTQYF	TGCGCCAGCAGCGAAGACCCGGAGGGAACCCAGTACTTC
.	TRBV14	TRBJ1-1	TRBD1	CASSQRQGDTEAFF	TGTGCCAGCAGCCAAAGACAGGGGGACACTGAAGCTTTCTTT
.	TRBV7-2	TRBJ2-1	.	CASSLGGNPYNEQFF	TGTGCCAGCAGCCTGGGGGGAAACCCCTACAATGAGCAGTTCTTC
.	TRBV18	TRBJ2-3	TRBD2	CASSPRAGGSTDTQYF	TGTGCCAGCTCACCACGAGCGGGGGGATCCACAGATACGCAGTATTTT
.	TRBV2	TRBJ2-5	TRBD2	CASSGGGWETQYF	TGTGCCAGCAGTGGGGGAGGGTGGGAGACCCAGTACTTC
once	TRBV5-1	TRBJ1-1	TRBD1	CASIYRDRGVTEAFF	TGCGCCAGCATCTACCGGGACAGGGGTGTCACTGAAGCTTTCTTT
few	TRBV19	TRBJ2-1	TRBD1	CASSREDRVEQFF	TGTGCCAGTAGTAGGGAGGACAGGGTTGAGCAGTTCTTC
.	TRBV9	TRBJ1-2	.	CASSLQETYGYTF	TGTGCCAGCAGCCTACAGGAGACCTATGGCTACACCTTC
.	TRBV5-1	TRBJ1-5	TRBD1	CASSSGQGGNQPQHF	TGCGCCAGCAGCTCTGGACAGGGTGGCAATCAGCCCCAGCATTTT
.	TRBV7-7	TRBJ2-3	TRBD2	CASSFGTSRADTQYF	TGTGCTAGCAGCTTCGGGACTAGTAGGGCAGATACGCAGTATTTT
.	TRBV5-6	TRBJ1-4	.	CASSLLDGELNEKLFF	TGTGCCAGCAGCTTGTTGGACGGGGAGCTTAATGAAAAACTGTTTTTT